This T cell receptor beta chain appears in the sequencing data of a study of T cells in Graves' hyperthyroidism and ophthalmopathy. Study results and limitations: For ophthalmopathy, model prediction preceded onset by a median roughly 6.2 months.

Patients showing uncontrolled infection, other autoimmune disease, pregnancy or lactation were ineligible. Clinical symptoms, serum thyroxine, TRAb, thyroid ultrasound and orbital computed tomography informed diagnoses. Turning to this clonotype: Its antigen is not identified.

Template material for amplifying TCR beta CDR3 regions consisted of RNA transcripts. A first-round RT-PCR of the TCR CDR3 used the HTBI primer set. In TCRdb, the multiplex PCR reads were re-called with MiXCR into one record per CDR3 protein. The data show over 650,000 distinct CDR3 sequences, about 15% seen once. The sequence came from a man aged 18 to 29 with Graves' hyperthyroidism. Sequenced: blood.

The CDR3 nucleotides are TGCGCCAGCAGGAGGACAGGGGCTGGTACTGAAGCTTTCTTT. Its translation is CASRRTGAGTEAFF. The gene calls are TRBV4-1 and TRBJ1-1, with TRBD1 identical over 9 bases. The CDR3 has 14 residues. Trimming cost V 6 bases and J 5 bases; bases outside gene matches: 7. Germline V CDR1 and CDR2: MGHRA, YSYEKL.